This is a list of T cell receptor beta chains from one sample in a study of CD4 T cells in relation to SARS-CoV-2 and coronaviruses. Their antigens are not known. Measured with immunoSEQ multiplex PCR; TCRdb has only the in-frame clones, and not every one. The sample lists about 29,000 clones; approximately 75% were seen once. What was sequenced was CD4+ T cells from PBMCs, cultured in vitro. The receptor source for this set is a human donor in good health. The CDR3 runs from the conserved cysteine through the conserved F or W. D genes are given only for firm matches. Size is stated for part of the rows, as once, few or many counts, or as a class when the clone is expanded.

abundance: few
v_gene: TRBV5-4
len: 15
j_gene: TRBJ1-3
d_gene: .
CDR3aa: CASSLVPASGNTIYF
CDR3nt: TGTGCCAGCAGCTTGGTACCAGCCTCTGGAAACACCATATATTTT

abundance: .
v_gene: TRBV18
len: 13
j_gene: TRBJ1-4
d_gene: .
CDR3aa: CASSPPGSEKLFF
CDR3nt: TGTGCCAGCTCACCTCCGGGCTCCGAAAAACTGTTTTTT

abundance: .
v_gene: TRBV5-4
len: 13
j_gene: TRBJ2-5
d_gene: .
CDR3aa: CASSFGREETQYF
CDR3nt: TGTGCCAGCAGCTTTGGGCGGGAAGAGACCCAGTACTTC

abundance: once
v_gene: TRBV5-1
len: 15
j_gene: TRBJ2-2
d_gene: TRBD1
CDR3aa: CASSTDRGNTGELFF
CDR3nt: TGCGCCAGCAGCACGGACAGGGGTAACACCGGGGAGCTGTTTTTT

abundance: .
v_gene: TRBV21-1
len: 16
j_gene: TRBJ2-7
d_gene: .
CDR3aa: CASSKSWLAPTYEQYF
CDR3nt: TGTGCCAGCAGCAAATCTTGGCTAGCGCCAACCTACGAGCAGTACTTC

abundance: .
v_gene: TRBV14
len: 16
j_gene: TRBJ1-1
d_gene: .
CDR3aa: CASSQDPGGFNTEAFF
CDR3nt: TGTGCCAGCAGCCAAGATCCTGGGGGGTTTAACACTGAAGCTTTCTTT

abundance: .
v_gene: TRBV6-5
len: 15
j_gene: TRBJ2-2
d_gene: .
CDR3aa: CASSWTVANTGELFF
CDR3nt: TGTGCCAGCAGTTGGACTGTCGCGAACACCGGGGAGCTGTTTTTT

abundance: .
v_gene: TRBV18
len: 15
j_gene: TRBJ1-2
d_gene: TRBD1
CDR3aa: CASSQAVGQGNGYTF
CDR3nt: TGTGCCAGCTCGCAAGCCGTCGGACAGGGGAATGGCTACACCTTC

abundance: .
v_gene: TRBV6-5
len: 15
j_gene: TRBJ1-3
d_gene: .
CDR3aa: CASSYSAVPPHTIYF
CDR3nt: TGTGCCAGCAGTTACTCGGCAGTACCTCCCCACACCATATATTTT

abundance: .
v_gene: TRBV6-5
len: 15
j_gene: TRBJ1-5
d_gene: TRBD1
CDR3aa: CASRPGQGANQPQHF
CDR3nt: TGTGCCAGCAGACCCGGACAGGGGGCCAATCAGCCCCAGCATTTT

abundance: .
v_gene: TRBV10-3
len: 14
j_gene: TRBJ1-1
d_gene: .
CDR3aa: CAISEKDSNTEAFF
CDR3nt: TGTGCCATCAGTGAGAAGGACTCGAACACTGAAGCTTTCTTT

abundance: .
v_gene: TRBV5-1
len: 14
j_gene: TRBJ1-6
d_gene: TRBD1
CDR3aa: CASRRDRGTSPLHF
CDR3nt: TGCGCCAGCAGGAGGGACAGGGGGACTTCACCCCTCCACTTT

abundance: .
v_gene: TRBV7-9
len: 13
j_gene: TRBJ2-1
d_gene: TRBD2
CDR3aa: CASSLVSSGEEFF
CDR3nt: TGTGCCAGCAGCTTAGTTAGCAGCGGGGAGGAGTTCTTC

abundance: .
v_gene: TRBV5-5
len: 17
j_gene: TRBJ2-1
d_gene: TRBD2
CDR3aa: CASSLTSGRSVYNEQFF
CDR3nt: TGTGCCAGCAGCTTAACTAGCGGGAGATCCGTCTACAATGAGCAGTTCTTC

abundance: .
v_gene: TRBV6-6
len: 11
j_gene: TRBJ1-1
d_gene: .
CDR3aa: CASSGNTEAFF
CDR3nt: TGTGCCAGCAGCGGGAACACTGAAGCTTTCTTT

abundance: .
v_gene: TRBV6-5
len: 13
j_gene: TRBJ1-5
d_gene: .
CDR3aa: CASSATGRQPQHF
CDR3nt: TGTGCCAGCAGCGCCACAGGGCGTCAGCCCCAGCATTTT

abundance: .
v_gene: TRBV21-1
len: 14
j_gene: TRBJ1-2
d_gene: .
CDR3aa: CASSGVGTFYGYTF
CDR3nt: TGTGCCAGCAGCGGCGTCGGGACGTTCTATGGCTACACCTTC

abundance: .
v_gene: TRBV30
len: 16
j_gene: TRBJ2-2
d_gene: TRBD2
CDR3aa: CAWSVGLTSDTGELFF
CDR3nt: TGTGCCTGGAGTGTTGGTCTCACTAGCGACACCGGGGAGCTGTTTTTT

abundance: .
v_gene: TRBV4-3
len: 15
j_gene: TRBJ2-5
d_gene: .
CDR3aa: CASSQDPARGGTQYF
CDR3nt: TGCGCCAGCAGCCAAGATCCCGCCCGTGGCGGGACCCAGTACTTC

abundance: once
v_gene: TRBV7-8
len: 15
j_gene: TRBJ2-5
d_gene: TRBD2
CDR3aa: CASSVLAGVRETQYF
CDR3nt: TGTGCCAGCAGCGTACTAGCGGGAGTTCGAGAGACCCAGTACTTC

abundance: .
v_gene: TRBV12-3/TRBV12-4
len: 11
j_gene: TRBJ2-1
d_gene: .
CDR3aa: CASSSYNEQFF
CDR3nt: TGTGCCAGCAGTTCCTACAATGAGCAGTTCTTC

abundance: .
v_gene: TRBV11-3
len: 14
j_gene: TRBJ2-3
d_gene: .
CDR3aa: CASSLGAGVDTQYF
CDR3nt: TGTGCCAGCAGCTTAGGGGCCGGGGTAGATACGCAGTATTTT